This TCR beta chain was found in a study of CXCR3-negative and CXCR3-positive naive CD8 T cells. Overall study context: The total count of TRB reads reached 120 million to 150 million, and each library contributed about 1.5 +/- 0.3 million.

Germline V gene lookup returns CDR1 DFQATT and CDR2 SNEGSKA (reference sequence). This CDR3 spans 14 amino acids. About this clonotype itself: Its antigen remains unidentified.

Study-wide findings and caveats: Naive subsets expressed similar surface CD5; TRB CDR3 features served to infer TCR strength. Researchers report that CXCR3-positive naive cells carry more hydrophobic TRB CDR3s than CXCR3-negative naive cells. Diversity in memory CD8+ cells fell much lower than the comparably high levels seen in both naive subsets.

Researchers prepared the TRB cDNA libraries using 5' RACE with UMI labels. From its re-call of the 5' RACE reads, TCRdb lists each CDR3 protein once, without DNA. Its table records approximately 62,000 distinct CDR3 sequences. The V call is TRBV20-1, the J call TRBJ2-3. Sequencing input: naive CXCR3- CD8+ T cells from blood. Noted subset: CD45RO-CCR7+CD27+CD95- naive CD8+ T cells lacking CXCR3 (TNR3-). The source is a human donor in good health. Some clones in this sample may be carry-over from other donors' samples. CDR3 sequence reads: CSAPRGASTDTQYF.